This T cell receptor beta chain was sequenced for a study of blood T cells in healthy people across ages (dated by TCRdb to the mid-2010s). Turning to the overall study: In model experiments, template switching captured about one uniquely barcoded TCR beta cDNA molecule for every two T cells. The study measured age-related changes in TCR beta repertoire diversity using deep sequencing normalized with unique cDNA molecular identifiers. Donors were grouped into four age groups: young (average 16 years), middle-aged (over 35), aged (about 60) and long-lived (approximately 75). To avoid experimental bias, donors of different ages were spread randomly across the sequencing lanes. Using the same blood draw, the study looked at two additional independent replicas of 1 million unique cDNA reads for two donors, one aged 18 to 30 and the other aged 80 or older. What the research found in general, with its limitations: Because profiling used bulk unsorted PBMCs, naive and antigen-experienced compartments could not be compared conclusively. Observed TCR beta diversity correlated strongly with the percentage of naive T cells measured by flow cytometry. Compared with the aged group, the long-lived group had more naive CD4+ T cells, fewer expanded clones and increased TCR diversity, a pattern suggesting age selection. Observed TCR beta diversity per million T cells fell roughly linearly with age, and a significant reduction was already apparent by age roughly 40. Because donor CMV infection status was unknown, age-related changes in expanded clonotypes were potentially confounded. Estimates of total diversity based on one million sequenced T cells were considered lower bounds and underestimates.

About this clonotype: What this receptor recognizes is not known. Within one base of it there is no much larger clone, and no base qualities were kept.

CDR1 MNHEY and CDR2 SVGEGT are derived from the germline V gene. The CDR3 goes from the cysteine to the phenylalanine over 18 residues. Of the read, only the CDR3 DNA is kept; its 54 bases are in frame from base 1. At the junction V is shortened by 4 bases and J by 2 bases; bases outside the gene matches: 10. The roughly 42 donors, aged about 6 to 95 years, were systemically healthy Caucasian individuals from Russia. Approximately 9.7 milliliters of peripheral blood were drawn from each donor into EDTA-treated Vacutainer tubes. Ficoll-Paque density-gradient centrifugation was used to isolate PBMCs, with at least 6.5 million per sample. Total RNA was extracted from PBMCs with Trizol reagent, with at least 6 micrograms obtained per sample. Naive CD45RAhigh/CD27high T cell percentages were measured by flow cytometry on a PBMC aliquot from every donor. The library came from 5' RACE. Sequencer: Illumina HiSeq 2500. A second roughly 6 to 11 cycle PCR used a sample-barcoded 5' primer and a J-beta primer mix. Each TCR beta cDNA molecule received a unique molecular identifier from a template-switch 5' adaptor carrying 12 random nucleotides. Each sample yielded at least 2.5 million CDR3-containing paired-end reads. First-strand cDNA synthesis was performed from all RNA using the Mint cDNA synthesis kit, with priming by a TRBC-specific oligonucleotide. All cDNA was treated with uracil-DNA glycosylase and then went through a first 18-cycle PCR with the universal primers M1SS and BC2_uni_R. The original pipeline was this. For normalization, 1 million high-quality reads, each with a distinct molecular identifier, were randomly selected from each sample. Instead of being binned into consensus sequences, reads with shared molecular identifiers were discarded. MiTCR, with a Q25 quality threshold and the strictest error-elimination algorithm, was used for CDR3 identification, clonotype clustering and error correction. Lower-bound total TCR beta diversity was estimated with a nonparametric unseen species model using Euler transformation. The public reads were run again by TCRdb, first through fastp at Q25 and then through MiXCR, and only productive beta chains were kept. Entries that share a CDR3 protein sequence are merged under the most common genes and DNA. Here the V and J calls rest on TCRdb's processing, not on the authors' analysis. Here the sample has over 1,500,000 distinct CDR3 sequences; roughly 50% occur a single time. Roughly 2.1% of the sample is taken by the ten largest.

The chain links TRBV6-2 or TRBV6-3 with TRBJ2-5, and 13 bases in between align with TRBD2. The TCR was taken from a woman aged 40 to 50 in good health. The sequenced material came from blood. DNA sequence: TGTGCCAGCAGTTCCCCACTAGCGGGGGGGCTACCACAAGAGACCCAGTACTTC. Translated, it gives CASSSPLAGGLPQETQYF.